What follows is one TCR beta chain and its context. Assay used: immunoSEQ multiplex PCR; TCRdb lists only in-frame clones, some missing. The sample includes around 19,000 clones, around 83% seen only once; the top ten take more than 25%. This specimen comes from a study of control samples from healthy donors and cancer patients. V lost 4 bases to trimming and J lost 0 bases, with 11 bases between them. The CDR3 sequence is 15 residues long. The germline gives CDR1 SGHNT, CDR2 YYREEE (reference sequence). The source is an elderly man with head and neck cancer. This chain joins TRBV5-4 and TRBJ1-5, with D unclear. What was sequenced was PBMCs. The CDR3 nucleotides read TGTGCCAGCAGCAAGGACGGGTATAGCAATCAGCCCCAGCATTTT. This gives the protein CASSKDGYSNQPQHF.